These T cell receptor beta chains were read from a single sample in a study of T cells in Graves' hyperthyroidism and ophthalmopathy. TCRdb reanalysed the multiplex PCR reads using MiXCR and keeps one entry per CDR3 protein. Found here are some 550,000 distinct CDR3 sequences, 16% of them singletons; the top ten hold 3% to 4%. Material: blood. These receptors all come from a middle-aged woman with Graves' ophthalmopathy. CDR3s include the opening cysteine and the closing phenylalanine or tryptophan. The D gene is left open where the match is weak. A row's size may be missing; if present it is once, few, many or a size class.

-	TRBV5-1	TRBD2	TRBJ2-2	CASSLGVAGSNTGELFF	TGCGCCAGCAGCTTGGGGGTAGCGGGCTCGAACACCGGGGAGCTGTTTTTT
many	TRBV5-1	-	TRBJ2-7	CASSLGSESSEQYF	TGCGCCAGCAGCTTGGGGAGTGAATCCTCCGAGCAGTACTTC
-	TRBV18	-	TRBJ2-4	CASSPDSRMAKNIQYF	TGTGCCAGCTCACCGGACTCCCGAATGGCCAAAAACATTCAGTACTTC
many	TRBV18	-	TRBJ2-7	CASSPVGGSYEQYF	TGTGCCAGCTCACCAGTGGGGGGCTCCTACGAGCAGTACTTC
-	TRBV5-6	TRBD1	TRBJ1-1	CASAWTGAPPNTEAFF	TGTGCCAGCGCCTGGACAGGGGCGCCCCCGAACACTGAAGCTTTCTTT
many	TRBV11-2	TRBD2	TRBJ2-5	CASSRRGTSGGGQETQYF	TGTGCCAGCAGCCGAAGAGGGACTAGCGGGGGGGGACAAGAGACCCAGTACTTC
few	TRBV10-3	-	TRBJ1-2	CAISELASDYGYTF	TGTGCCATCAGTGAGCTGGCGTCAGACTATGGCTACACCTTC
few	TRBV6-1	-	TRBJ1-2	CASSNLSPINYGYTF	TGTGCCAGCAGTAATCTGAGCCCGATAAACTATGGCTACACCTTC
many	TRBV10-2	TRBD1	TRBJ2-5	CASTSYDRGQETQYF	TGCGCCAGCACTTCCTATGACAGGGGGCAAGAGACCCAGTACTTC
few	TRBV25-1	TRBD1	TRBJ2-1	CASSGTTGGSSYNEQFF	TGTGCCAGCAGTGGAACGACAGGGGGGAGCTCCTACAATGAGCAGTTCTTC
-	TRBV7-9	TRBD1	TRBJ1-1	CALGTGVKTEAFF	TGTGCCCTAGGGACAGGTGTGAAGACTGAAGCTTTCTTT
-	TRBV19	-	TRBJ1-4	CASSRTDRTNEKLFF	TGTGCCAGTAGCCGGACAGATCGAACTAATGAAAAACTGTTTTTT
once	TRBV3-1	-	TRBJ2-2	CASGWQGSRTGELFF	TGTGCCAGCGGTTGGCAGGGATCCAGGACCGGGGAGCTGTTTTTT
-	TRBV2	TRBD2	TRBJ2-7	CASSGRSGRADEQYF	TGTGCCAGCAGCGGCAGGAGCGGGAGGGCCGACGAGCAGTACTTC
many	TRBV7-9	-	TRBJ1-2	CASTPPPEYGYTF	TGTGCCAGCACCCCTCCCCCCGAATATGGCTACACCTTC
many	TRBV11-1	-	TRBJ2-1	CASSPRRGQGTGNDGQFF	TGTGCCAGCAGCCCACGGCGGGGGCAAGGGACTGGCAATGATGGGCAGTTCTTC
many	TRBV5-1	TRBD1	TRBJ2-7	CASSLQGLYEQYF	TGCGCCAGCAGCTTACAGGGGCTCTACGAGCAGTACTTC
-	TRBV6-1	-	TRBJ1-5	CASSEAGYAGNQPQHF	TGTGCCAGCAGTGAAGCGGGCTACGCAGGGAATCAGCCCCAGCATTTT
few	TRBV7-6	TRBD2	TRBJ2-7	CASSYSGDAGYEQYF	TGTGCCAGCAGCTACAGCGGGGACGCAGGCTACGAGCAGTACTTC
many	TRBV13	TRBD2	TRBJ2-5	CASSSGGRETQYF	TGTGCCAGCAGCAGCGGGGGGAGAGAGACCCAGTACTTC
few	TRBV20-1	-	TRBJ2-7	CSARGQVAREQYF	TGCAGTGCTAGAGGACAGGTGGCGCGCGAGCAGTACTTC
few	TRBV5-1	-	TRBJ1-5	CASISLINNLWSGRGSNQPQHF	TGCGCCAGCATCTCCCTGATAAATAATCTCTGGTCCGGGCGAGGGAGCAATCAGCCCCAGCATTTT
few	TRBV12-3/TRBV12-4	-	TRBJ1-5	CASSLFSGYNQPQHF	TGTGCCAGCAGTTTATTTTCAGGGTACAATCAGCCCCAGCATTTT
few	TRBV7-9	-	TRBJ2-6	CASSLSGSSGANVLTF	TGTGCCAGCAGCTTAAGCGGCAGCTCTGGGGCCAACGTCCTGACTTTC
many	TRBV20-1	-	TRBJ2-1	CSAIKPRDPTYNEQFF	TGCAGTGCCATCAAACCTCGGGACCCAACTTACAATGAGCAGTTCTTC
few	TRBV7-8	-	TRBJ2-3	CASSPITGVGDTQYF	TGTGCCAGCAGCCCCATTACGGGAGTAGGAGATACGCAGTATTTT
-	TRBV20-1	-	TRBJ2-1	CSPLGNEQFF	TGCAGTCCCCTTGGCAATGAGCAGTTCTTC